These 5 T cell receptor beta chains were all obtained from the same sample, sequenced in a study of blood T cell repertoires in COVID-19. Here immunoSEQ multiplex PCR was the method, and the copy in TCRdb shows in-frame clones only, minus some. Altogether more than 90,000 clones are present, about 80% being singletons, with the ten largest covering around 4%. Sequencing was performed on peripheral blood. The receptors here all came from a man aged 60 to 69 with acute or convalescent COVID-19.

The chain is built from TRBV7-9 and TRBJ1-1; D remains unclear. Germline CDR1 SEHNR, CDR2 FQNEAQ (reference sequence). The CDR3 consists of 12 residues. V lost 5 bases and J lost 0, with 4 bases in between. The CDR3 loop reads CASSPLNTEAFF. CDR3 coding DNA: TGTGCCAGCAGCCCCTTGAACACTGAAGCTTTCTTT.

CDR3 DNA: TGCAGCGTTTTATACGGGAGTATGAACAATGAGCAGTTCTTC. It yields the protein CSVLYGSMNNEQFF. The rearrangement joins TRBV29-1 to TRBJ2-1; tentative D call: TRBD2 (6 bases). The CDR3 spans 14 residues. From germline, CDR1 is SQVTM and CDR2 ANQGSEA. Trimming stripped 5 bases from V and 5 bases from J, with 16 bases between.

The chain recombines TRBV11-3 with TRBJ2-1; a weak D match, TRBD1 (6 bases). The CDR3 extends over 16 amino acids. Germline CDR1 is SGHNT and CDR2 is YENEEA. Trimming took off 0 bases at V and 5 bases at J, with 14 bases between the two ends. The CDR3 sequence is CASSLEGGASHNEQFF. DNA of the CDR3: TGTGCCAGCAGCTTAGAAGGGGGAGCGAGCCACAATGAGCAGTTCTTC.

The V and J genes are TRBV19 and TRBJ1-2; D gene unclear. The length of the CDR3 is 14 residues. Germline V gene data show CDR1 as LNHDA and CDR2 as SQIVND (reference sequence). V lost 0 bases to trimming and J lost 5 bases, with 10 bases between them. The CDR3 region is CASSIDGTAYGYTF. The CDR3 nucleotides read TGTGCCAGTAGTATAGATGGAACAGCTTATGGCTACACCTTC.

The chain joins TRBV5-4 to TRBJ1-1; no firm D call. V was pared by 3 bases and J by 0 bases, with 12 bases between. Germline CDR1 and CDR2: SGHNT and YYREEE (reference sequence). This CDR3 has 15 amino acids. The CDR3 sequence is CASSSGGTMNTEAFF. Written as DNA, the CDR3 is TGTGCCAGCAGCTCGGGAGGCACTATGAACACTGAAGCTTTCTTT.